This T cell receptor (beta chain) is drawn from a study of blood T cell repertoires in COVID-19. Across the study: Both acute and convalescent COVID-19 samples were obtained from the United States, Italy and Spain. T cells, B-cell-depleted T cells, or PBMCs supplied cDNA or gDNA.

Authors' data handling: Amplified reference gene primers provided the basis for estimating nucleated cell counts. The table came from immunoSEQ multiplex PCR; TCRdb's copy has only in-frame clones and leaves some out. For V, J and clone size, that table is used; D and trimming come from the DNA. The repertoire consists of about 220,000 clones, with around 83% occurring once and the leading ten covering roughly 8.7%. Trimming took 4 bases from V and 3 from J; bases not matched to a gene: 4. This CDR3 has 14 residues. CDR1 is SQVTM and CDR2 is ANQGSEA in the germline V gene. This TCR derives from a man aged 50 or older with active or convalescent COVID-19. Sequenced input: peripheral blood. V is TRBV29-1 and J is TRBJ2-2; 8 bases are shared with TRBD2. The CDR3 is CSVVPSGYTGELFF. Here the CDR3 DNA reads TGCAGCGTTGTTCCTAGCGGGTACACCGGGGAGCTGTTTTTT.